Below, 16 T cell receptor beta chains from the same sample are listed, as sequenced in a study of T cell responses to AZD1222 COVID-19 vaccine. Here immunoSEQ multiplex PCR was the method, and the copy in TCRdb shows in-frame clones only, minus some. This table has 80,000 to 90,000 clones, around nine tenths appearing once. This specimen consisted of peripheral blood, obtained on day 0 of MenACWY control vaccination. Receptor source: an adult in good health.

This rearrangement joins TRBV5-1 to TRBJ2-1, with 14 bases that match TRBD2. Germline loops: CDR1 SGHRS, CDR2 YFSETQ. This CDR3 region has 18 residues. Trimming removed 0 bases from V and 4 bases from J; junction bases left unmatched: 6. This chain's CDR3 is CASSLGTSGGPPYNEQFF. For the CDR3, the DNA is TGCGCCAGCAGCTTGGGGACTAGCGGGGGGCCGCCTTACAATGAGCAGTTCTTC.

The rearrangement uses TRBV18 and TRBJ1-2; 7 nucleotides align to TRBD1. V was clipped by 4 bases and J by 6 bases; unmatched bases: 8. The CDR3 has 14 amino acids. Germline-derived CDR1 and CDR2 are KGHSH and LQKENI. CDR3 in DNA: TGTGCCAGCTCACGAAGGGACAGTCTGGATGGCTACACCTTC. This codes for CASSRRDSLDGYTF.

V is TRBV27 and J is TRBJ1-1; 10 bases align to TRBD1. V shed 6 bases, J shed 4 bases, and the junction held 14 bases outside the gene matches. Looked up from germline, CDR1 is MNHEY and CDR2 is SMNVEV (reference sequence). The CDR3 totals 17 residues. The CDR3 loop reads CASRTGTGVFKGTEAFF. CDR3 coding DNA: TGTGCCAGCAGAACCGGGACAGGGGTTTTTAAGGGCACTGAAGCTTTCTTT.

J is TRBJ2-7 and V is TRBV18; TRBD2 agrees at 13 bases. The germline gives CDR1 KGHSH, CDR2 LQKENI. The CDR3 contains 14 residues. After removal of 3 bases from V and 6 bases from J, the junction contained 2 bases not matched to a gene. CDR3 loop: CASSPGTSGVEQYF. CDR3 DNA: TGTGCCAGCTCACCCGGGACTAGCGGGGTCGAGCAGTACTTC.

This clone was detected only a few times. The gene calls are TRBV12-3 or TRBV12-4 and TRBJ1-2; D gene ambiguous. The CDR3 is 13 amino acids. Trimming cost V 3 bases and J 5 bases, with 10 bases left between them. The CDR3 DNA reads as TGTGCCAGCAGTTTCGAAGGGCGGTATGGCTACACCTTC. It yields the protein CASSFEGRYGYTF.

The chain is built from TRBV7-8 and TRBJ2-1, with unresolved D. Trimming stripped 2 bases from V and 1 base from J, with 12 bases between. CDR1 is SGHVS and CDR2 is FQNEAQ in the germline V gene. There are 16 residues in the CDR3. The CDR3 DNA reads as TGTGCCAGCAGCTTATTGGGCGACATTTCCTACAATGAGCAGTTCTTC. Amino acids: CASSLLGDISYNEQFF.

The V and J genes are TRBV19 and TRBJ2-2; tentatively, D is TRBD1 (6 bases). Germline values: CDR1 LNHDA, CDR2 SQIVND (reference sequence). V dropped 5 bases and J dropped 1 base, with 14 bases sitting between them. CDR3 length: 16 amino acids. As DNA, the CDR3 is TGTGCCAGTAGTCCCTGGACAGTCGAGAACACCGGGGAGCTGTTTTTT. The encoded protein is CASSPWTVENTGELFF.

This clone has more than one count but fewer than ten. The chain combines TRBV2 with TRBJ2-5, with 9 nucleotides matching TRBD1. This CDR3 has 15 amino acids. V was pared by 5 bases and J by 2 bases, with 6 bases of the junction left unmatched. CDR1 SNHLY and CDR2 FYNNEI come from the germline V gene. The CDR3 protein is CASSPYGTGQETQYF. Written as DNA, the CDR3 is TGTGCCAGCAGTCCTTACGGGACAGGGCAAGAGACCCAGTACTTC.

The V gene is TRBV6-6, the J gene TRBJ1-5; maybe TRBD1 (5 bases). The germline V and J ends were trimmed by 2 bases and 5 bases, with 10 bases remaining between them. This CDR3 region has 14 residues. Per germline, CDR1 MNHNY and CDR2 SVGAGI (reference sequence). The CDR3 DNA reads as TGTGCCAGCAGTTACAGGGGAGCGTATCAGCCCCAGCATTTT. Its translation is CASSYRGAYQPQHF.

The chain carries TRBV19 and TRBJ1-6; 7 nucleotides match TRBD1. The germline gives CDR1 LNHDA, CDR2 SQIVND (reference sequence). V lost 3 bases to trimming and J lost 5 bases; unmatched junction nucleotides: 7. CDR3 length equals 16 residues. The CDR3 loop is CASSISGTAHNSPLHF. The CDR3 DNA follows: TGTGCCAGTAGTATTTCGGGGACAGCCCATAATTCACCCCTCCACTTT.

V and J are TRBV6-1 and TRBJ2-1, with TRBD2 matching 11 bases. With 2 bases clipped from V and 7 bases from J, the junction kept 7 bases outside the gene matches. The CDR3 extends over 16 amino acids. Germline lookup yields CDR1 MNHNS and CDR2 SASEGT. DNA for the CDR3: TGTGCCAGCAGTGAATATGGGGGACTAGCGGCGAATGAGCAGTTCTTC. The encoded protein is CASSEYGGLAANEQFF.

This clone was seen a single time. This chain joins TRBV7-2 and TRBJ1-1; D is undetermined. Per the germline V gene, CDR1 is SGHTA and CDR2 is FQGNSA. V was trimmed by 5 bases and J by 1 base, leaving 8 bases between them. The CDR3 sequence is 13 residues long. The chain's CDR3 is CASSTDPNTEAFF. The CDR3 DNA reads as TGTGCCAGCAGCACTGACCCGAACACTGAAGCTTTCTTT. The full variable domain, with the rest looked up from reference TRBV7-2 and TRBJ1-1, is GAGVSQSPSNKVTEKGKDVELRCDPISGHTALYWYRQSLGQGLEFLIYFQGNSAPDKSGLPSDRFSAERTGGSVSTLTIQRTQQEDSAVYLCASSTDPNTEAFFGQGTRLTVV.

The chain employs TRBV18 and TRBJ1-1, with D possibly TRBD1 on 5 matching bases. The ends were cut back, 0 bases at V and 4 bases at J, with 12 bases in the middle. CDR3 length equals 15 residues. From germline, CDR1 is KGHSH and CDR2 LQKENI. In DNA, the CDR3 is TGTGCCAGCTCACCACCAGGGGCCCTGGGCACTGAAGCTTTCTTT. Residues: CASSPPGALGTEAFF.

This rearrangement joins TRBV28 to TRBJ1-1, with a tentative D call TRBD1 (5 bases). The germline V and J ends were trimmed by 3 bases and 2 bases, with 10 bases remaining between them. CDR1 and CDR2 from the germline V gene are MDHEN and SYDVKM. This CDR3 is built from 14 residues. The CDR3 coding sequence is TGTGCCAGCAGTTTTTGGGGGGAAAACACTGAAGCTTTCTTT. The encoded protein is CASSFWGENTEAFF.

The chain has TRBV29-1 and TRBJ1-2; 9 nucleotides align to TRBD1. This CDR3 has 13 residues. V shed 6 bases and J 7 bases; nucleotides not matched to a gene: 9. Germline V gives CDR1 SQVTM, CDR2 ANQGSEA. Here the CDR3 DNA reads TGCAGCGTGGAGTCGGACAGGGGTGGTGGCTACACCTTC. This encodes CSVESDRGGGYTF.

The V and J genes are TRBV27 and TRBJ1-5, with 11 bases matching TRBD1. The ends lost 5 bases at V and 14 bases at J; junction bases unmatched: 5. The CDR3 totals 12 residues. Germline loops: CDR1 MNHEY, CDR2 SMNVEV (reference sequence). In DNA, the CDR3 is TGTGCCAGCAGTCCTCGGACAGGGGGCGAGCATTTT. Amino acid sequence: CASSPRTGGEHF.